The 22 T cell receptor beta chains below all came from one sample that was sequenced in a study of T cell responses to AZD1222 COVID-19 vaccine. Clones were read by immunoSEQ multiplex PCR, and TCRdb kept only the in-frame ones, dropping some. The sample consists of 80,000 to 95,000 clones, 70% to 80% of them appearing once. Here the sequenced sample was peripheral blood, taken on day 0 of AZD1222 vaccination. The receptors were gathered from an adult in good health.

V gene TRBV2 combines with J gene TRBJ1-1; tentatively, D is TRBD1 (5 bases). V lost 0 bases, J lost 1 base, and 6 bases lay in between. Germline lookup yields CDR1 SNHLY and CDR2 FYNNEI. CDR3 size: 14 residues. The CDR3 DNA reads TGTGCCAGCAGTGAAGCTCAGGGGAACACTGAAGCTTTCTTT. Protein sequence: CASSEAQGNTEAFF. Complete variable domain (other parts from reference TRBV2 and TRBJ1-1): EPEVTQTPSHQVTQMGQEVILRCVPISNHLYFYWYRQILGQKVEFLVSFYNNEISEKSEIFDDQFSVERPDGSNFTLKIRSTKLEDSAMYFCASSEAQGNTEAFFGQGTRLTVV.

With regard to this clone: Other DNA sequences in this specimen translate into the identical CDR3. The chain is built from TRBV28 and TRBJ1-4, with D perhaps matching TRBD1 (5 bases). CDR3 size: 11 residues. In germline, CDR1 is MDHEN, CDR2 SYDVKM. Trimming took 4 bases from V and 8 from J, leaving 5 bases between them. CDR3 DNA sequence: TGTGCCAGCAGTTCAGGGGAAAAACTGTTTTTT. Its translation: CASSSGEKLFF.

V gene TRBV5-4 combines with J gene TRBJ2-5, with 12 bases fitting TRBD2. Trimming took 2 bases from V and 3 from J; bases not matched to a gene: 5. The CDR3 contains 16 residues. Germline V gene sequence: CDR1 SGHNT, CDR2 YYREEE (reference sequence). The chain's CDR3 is CASSLLAGGGKETQYF. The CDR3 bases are TGTGCCAGCAGCTTACTAGCGGGAGGAGGGAAAGAGACCCAGTACTTC.

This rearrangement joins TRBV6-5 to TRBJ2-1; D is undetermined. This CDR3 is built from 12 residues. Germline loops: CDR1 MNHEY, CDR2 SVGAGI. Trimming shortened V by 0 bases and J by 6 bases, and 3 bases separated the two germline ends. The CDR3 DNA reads TGTGCCAGCAGTTACTCCCTCAATGAGCAGTTCTTC. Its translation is CASSYSLNEQFF.

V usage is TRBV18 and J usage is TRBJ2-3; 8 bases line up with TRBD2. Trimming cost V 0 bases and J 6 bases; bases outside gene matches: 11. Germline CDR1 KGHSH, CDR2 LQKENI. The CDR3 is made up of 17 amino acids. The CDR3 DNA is TGTGCCAGCTCACCACCGAGGCCGGGAGGGGGGACGGATACGCAGTATTTT. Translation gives CASSPPRPGGGTDTQYF.

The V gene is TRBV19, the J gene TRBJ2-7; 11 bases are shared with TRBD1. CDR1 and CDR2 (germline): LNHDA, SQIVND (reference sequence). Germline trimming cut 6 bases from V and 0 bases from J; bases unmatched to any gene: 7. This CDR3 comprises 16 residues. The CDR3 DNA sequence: TGTGCCAGTAGCCTCCGGGACAGGGGGGTCTCCTACGAGCAGTACTTC. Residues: CASSLRDRGVSYEQYF.

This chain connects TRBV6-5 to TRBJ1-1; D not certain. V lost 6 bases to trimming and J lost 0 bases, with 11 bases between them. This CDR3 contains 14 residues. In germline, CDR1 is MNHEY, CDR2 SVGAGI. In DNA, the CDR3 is TGTGCCAGCAGCCTACAGCAAGTGAACACTGAAGCTTTCTTT. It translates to CASSLQQVNTEAFF.

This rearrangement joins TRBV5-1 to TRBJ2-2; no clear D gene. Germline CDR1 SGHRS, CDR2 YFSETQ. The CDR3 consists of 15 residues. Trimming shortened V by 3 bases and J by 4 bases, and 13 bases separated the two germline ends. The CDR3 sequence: CASSSLEGSTGELFF. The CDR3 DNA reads TGCGCCAGCAGCTCCCTGGAAGGAAGCACCGGGGAGCTGTTTTTT.

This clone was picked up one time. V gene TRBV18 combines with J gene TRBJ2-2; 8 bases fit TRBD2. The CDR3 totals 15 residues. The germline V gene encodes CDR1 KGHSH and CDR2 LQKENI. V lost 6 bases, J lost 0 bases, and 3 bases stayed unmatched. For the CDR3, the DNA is TGTGCCAGCTCCCTGACTAGCGCGAACACCGGGGAGCTGTTTTTT. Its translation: CASSLTSANTGELFF.

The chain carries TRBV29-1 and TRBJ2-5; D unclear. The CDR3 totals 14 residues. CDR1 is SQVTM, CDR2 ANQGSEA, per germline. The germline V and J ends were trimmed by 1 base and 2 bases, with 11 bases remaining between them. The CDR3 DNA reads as TGCAGCGTTGAAGGCTACACCTCACAAGAGACCCAGTACTTC. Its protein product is CSVEGYTSQETQYF. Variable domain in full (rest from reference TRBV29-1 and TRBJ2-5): SAVISQKPSRDICQRGTSLTIQCQVDSQVTMMFWYRQQPGQSLTLIATANQGSEATYESGFVIDKFPISRPNLTFSTLTVSNMSPEDSSIYLCSVEGYTSQETQYFGPGTRLLVL.

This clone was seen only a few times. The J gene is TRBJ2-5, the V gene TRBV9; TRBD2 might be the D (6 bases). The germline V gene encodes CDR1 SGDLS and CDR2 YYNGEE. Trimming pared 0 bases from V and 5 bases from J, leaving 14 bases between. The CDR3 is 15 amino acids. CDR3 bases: TGTGCCAGCAGCGTAGCGATTAGCGGAGGGGAGACCCAGTACTTC. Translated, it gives CASSVAISGGETQYF.

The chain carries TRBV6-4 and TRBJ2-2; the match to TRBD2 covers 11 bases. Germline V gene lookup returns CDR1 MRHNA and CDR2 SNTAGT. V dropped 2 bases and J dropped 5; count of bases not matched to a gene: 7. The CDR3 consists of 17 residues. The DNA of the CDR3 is TGTGCCAGCAGTGACCCAAAGACTAGCGGGATAACCGGGGAGCTGTTTTTT. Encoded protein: CASSDPKTSGITGELFF.

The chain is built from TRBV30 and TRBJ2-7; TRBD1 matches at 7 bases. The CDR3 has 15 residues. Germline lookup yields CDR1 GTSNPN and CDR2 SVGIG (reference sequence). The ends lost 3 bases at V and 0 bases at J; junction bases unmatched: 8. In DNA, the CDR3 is TGTGCCTGGAGATCAACCAGGGGGTTCTCCTACGAGCAGTACTTC. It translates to CAWRSTRGFSYEQYF. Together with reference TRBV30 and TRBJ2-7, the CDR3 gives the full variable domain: SQTIHQWPATLVQPVGSPLSLECTVEGTSNPNLYWYRQAAGRGLQLLFYSVGIGQISSEVPQNLSASRPQDRQFILSSKKLLLSDSGFYLCAWRSTRGFSYEQYFGPGTRLTVT.

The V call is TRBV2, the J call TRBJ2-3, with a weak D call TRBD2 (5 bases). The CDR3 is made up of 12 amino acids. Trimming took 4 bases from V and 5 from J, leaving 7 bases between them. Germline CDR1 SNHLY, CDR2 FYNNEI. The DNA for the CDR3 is TGTGCCAGCAGTGTCGAGGGAGATACGCAGTATTTT. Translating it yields CASSVEGDTQYF.

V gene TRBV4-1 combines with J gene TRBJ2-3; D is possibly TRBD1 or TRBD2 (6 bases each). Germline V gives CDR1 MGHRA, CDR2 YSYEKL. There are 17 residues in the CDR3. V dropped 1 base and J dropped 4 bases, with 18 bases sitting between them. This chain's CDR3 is CASSQVSRGAGPDTQYF. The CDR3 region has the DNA TGCGCCAGCAGCCAAGTAAGTAGGGGGGCCGGGCCAGATACGCAGTATTTT.

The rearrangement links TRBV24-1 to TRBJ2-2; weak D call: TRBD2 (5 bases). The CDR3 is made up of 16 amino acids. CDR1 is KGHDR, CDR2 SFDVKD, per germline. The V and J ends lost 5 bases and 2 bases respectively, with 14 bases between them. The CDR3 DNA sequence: TGTGCCACCAGTGGCCACCGAGGGCCCAACACCGGGGAGCTGTTTTTT. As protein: CATSGHRGPNTGELFF.

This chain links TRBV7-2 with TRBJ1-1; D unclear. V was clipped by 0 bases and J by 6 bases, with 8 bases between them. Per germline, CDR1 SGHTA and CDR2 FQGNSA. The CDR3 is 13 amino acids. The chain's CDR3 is CASSLARISEAFF. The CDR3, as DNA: TGTGCCAGCAGCTTAGCCCGGATTTCTGAAGCTTTCTTT.

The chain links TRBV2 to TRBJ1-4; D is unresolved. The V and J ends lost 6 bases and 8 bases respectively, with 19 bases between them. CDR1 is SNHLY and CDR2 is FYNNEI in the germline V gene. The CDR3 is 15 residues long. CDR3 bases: TGTGCCAGCAGCCAGAAGAGGGTCAATTTAGAAAAACTGTTTTTT. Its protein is CASSQKRVNLEKLFF.

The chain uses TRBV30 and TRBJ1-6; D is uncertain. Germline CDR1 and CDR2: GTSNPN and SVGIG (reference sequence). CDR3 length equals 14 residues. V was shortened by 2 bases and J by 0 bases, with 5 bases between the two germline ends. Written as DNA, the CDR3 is TGTGCCTGGAGTAAAAGCTCCTATAATTCACCCCTCCACTTT. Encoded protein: CAWSKSSYNSPLHF.

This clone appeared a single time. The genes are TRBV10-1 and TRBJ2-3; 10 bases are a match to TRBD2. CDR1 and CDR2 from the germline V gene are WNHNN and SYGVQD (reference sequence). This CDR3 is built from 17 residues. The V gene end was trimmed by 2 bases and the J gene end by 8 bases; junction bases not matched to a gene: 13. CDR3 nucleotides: TGCGCCAGCAGTGAGGGGATGGCTAGCGGGAGAGCGGTTACGCAGTATTTT. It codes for CASSEGMASGRAVTQYF.

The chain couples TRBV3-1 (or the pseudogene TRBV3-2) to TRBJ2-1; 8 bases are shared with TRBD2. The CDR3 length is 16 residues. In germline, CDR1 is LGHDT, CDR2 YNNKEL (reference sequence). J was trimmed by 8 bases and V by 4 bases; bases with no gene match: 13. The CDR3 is CASSRPGLAGRYEQFF. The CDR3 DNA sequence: TGTGCCAGCAGCCGACCCGGGCTAGCGGGTAGGTATGAGCAGTTCTTC.

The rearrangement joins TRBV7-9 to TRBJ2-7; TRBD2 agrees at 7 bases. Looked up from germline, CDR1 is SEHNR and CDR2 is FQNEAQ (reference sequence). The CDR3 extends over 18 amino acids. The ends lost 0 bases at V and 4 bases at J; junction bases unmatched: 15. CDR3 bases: TGTGCCAGCAGCTTAGCGCCATCCCTAGCGGTTAAGTCTTACGAGCAGTACTTC. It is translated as CASSLAPSLAVKSYEQYF.